The 26 T cell receptor beta chains reported below all come from one sample, sequenced in a study of T cell changes during pregnancy in multiple sclerosis. Using immunoSEQ multiplex PCR, the repertoire was profiled, and TCRdb retains in-frame clones only, with some absent. Found here are tens of thousands of clones, about 94% of them singletons; the top ten hold 1.5% to 2%. Specimen: peripheral blood, collected in the first trimester of pregnancy. The receptors originated from a female donor in good health, enrolled as a control in a pregnancy study.

The gene calls are TRBV6-4 and TRBJ1-1; D unresolved. Per germline, CDR1 MRHNA and CDR2 SNTAGT. The CDR3 totals 13 residues. V lost 6 bases, J lost 4 bases, and 12 bases lay in between. The CDR3 here is CASSLKRGTEAFF. As DNA, the CDR3 is TGTGCCAGCAGCCTCAAGAGAGGCACTGAAGCTTTCTTT.

This clone occurred once. The gene calls are TRBV10-3 and TRBJ1-1; perhaps TRBD1 as D (5 bases). Trimming cost V 6 bases and J 3 bases, with 17 bases left between them. The CDR3 runs 15 residues. Germline CDR1 is ENHRY and CDR2 is SYGVKD. The CDR3 DNA is TGTGCCATCAGCGTTGTGGGGGGAAGGGACACTGAAGCTTTCTTT. Its protein is CAISVVGGRDTEAFF.

As for this clone: One end of the junction is discordant with germline, which a read error may explain. V usage is TRBV25-1 and J usage is TRBJ1-4, with D uncertain. CDR3 length equals 13 residues. CDR1 and CDR2 from the germline V gene are MGHDK and SYGVNS. In DNA, the CDR3 is TGCTACCAGCCGGGAGGAACTAATGAAAAACTGTTTTTT. This encodes CYQPGGTNEKLFF.

The chain uses TRBV2 and TRBJ2-1; D not certain. With 10 bases removed from V and 5 bases from J, the gap between germline ends came to 18 bases. The CDR3 runs to 14 residues. Germline CDR1 is SNHLY and CDR2 is FYNNEI. The CDR3 DNA sequence: TGTGCCATGGCCCCGCGGAGTAGAGACAATGAGCAGTTCTTC. This translates into CAMAPRSRDNEQFF.

The V gene is TRBV2, the J gene TRBJ2-1, with 14 bases identical to TRBD2. Per germline, CDR1 SNHLY and CDR2 FYNNEI. J lost 10 bases, V lost 6 bases, and 8 bases had no gene match. This CDR3 contains 15 residues. The CDR3 coding sequence is TGTGCCAGCAGGCCTAAGACTAGCGGGAGGGCCGAGCAGTTCTTC. Protein product: CASRPKTSGRAEQFF.

This chain joins TRBV14 and TRBJ1-1; no definite D call. Trimming took 2 bases from V and 4 from J, leaving 8 bases between them. From germline, CDR1 is SGHDN and CDR2 FVKESK. This CDR3 has 13 residues. CDR3 in amino acids: CASSQLLLTEAFF. The CDR3 DNA sequence: TGTGCCAGCAGCCAACTTTTACTCACTGAAGCTTTCTTT. Variable domain in full (rest from reference TRBV14 and TRBJ1-1): EAGVTQFPSHSVIEKGQTVTLRCDPISGHDNLYWYRRVMGKEIKFLLHFVKESKQDESGMPNNRFLAERTGGTYSTLKVQPAELEDSGVYFCASSQLLLTEAFFGQGTRLTVV.

This chain links TRBV27 with TRBJ2-1; 7 bases fit TRBD2. V lost 6 bases and J lost 6; bases outside the gene matches: 5. Germline V lookup: CDR1 MNHEY, CDR2 SMNVEV (reference sequence). The CDR3 spans 13 residues. CDR3 nucleotide sequence: TGTGCCAGCAGCCGGGGGGAGGTCAATGAGCAGTTCTTC. Residues: CASSRGEVNEQFF.

This sequence joins TRBV28 and TRBJ2-2; perhaps TRBD2 as D (5 bases). Germline V gene lookup returns CDR1 MDHEN and CDR2 SYDVKM. The ends were cut back, 2 bases at V and 6 bases at J, with 7 bases in the middle. The CDR3 has 13 residues. The CDR3 DNA sequence: TGTGCCAGCAGTTTAGGTAGCGCCGGGGAGCTGTTTTTT. This gives the protein CASSLGSAGELFF.

This clone was counted a single time. V gene TRBV5-1 combines with J gene TRBJ1-1; D not certain. Trimming left V 2 bases short and J 4 bases short, with 12 bases between. CDR3 length: 14 amino acids. Germline V gene data show CDR1 as SGHRS and CDR2 as YFSETQ. For the CDR3, the DNA is TGCGCCAGCAGCTTAGAGAGCGGGCGCACTGAAGCTTTCTTT. This gives the protein CASSLESGRTEAFF.

This clone was seen a handful of times. A junction boundary mismatches the germline segment, possibly from a read error. The chain carries TRBV2 and TRBJ2-7; 11 positions match TRBD1. The CDR3 totals 13 residues. Germline V gives CDR1 SNHLY, CDR2 FYNNEI. CDR3 DNA: TGTGCCAGCAGTGGGGGGACAGGGGGTATAATCCACTTC. Its translation is CASSGGTGGIIHF. Together with reference TRBV2 and TRBJ2-7, the CDR3 gives the full variable domain: EPEVTQTPSHQVTQMGQEVILRCVPISNHLYFYWYRQILGQKVEFLVSFYNNEISEKSEIFDDQFSVERPDGSNFTLKIRSTKLEDSAMYFCASSGGTGGIIHFGPGTRLTVT.

This chain's CDR3 is CASTLPFGTDYKNEQFF. The CDR3 nucleotides read TGTGCCAGCACGTTACCTTTCGGGACAGACTACAAGAATGAGCAGTTCTTC. This sequence joins TRBV7-2 and TRBJ2-1, with 7 bases lining up with TRBD1. CDR1 and CDR2 (germline): SGHTA, FQGNSA. This CDR3 contains 17 residues. V lost 7 bases to trimming and J lost 7 bases; unmatched junction nucleotides: 19.

The V and J genes are TRBV28 and TRBJ1-2, with a weak D call TRBD1 (5 bases). Germline assignment: CDR1 MDHEN and CDR2 SYDVKM. The CDR3 covers 14 residues. V was pared by 4 bases and J by 2 bases, with 11 bases between. For the CDR3, the DNA is TGTGCCAGCAGTTATCTGGACACGAACTATGGCTACACCTTC. Translating gives CASSYLDTNYGYTF.

The chain links TRBV6-1 to TRBJ1-1; 9 bases fit TRBD1. The length of the CDR3 is 16 residues. J lost 1 base, V lost 0 bases, and 3 bases had no gene match. CDR1 is MNHNS, CDR2 SASEGT, per germline. The DNA of the CDR3 is TGTGCCAGCAGTGAAGCCGGGACAGGGTGGAACACTGAAGCTTTCTTT. Translated, it gives CASSEAGTGWNTEAFF.

This rearrangement joins TRBV6-4 to TRBJ1-1, with D hard to call. Between the trimmed V and J ends, which lost 6 bases and 0 bases, there was a span of 8 bases. This CDR3 comprises 13 residues. CDR1 and CDR2 (germline): MRHNA, SNTAGT. CDR3 sequence reads: CASRLEMNTEAFF. The CDR3 DNA is TGTGCCAGCAGATTAGAAATGAACACTGAAGCTTTCTTT.

This chain joins TRBV27 and TRBJ2-7, with D uncertain. The CDR3 runs 13 residues. Germline CDR1 is MNHEY and CDR2 is SMNVEV (reference sequence). Trimming took off 2 bases at V and 0 bases at J, with 5 bases between the two ends. The DNA of the CDR3 is TGTGCCAGCAGTTTAGCGGCCTCCTACGAGCAGTACTTC. Protein product: CASSLAASYEQYF.

V is TRBV7-9 and J is TRBJ2-1, with TRBD2 as a possible D gene (6 bases). Germline V gene sequence: CDR1 SEHNR, CDR2 FQNEAQ (reference sequence). This CDR3 is built from 15 residues. V dropped 1 base and J dropped 4 bases, with 11 bases sitting between them. CDR3 DNA: TGTGCCAGCAGCTTAGGCGGGATGGGGTACAATGAGCAGTTCTTC. It is translated as CASSLGGMGYNEQFF.

The rearrangement links TRBV6-1 to TRBJ2-1; 11 bases match TRBD1. V shed 7 bases, J shed 6 bases, and the junction held 8 bases outside the gene matches. Germline V gives CDR1 MNHNS, CDR2 SASEGT. The CDR3 length is 15 residues. In DNA, the CDR3 is TGTGCCAGCACCCTGGGACAGGGGGATCCCAATGAGCAGTTCTTC. It yields the protein CASTLGQGDPNEQFF.

The chain combines TRBV12-2 with TRBJ2-1; the D call in the table, TRBD2, was not verified against the DNA. TRBV12-2 is a known pseudogene. The CDR3 covers 17 residues. CDR3 protein: CASRSRRPGSSYNEQFF. The CDR3 DNA reads TGTGCAAGTCGCTCGAGGAGACCGGGAAGCTCCTACAATGAGCAGTTCTTC.

In DNA form, the CDR3 reads TGTGCCAGCGGGTTAACAGGGACCTCCTACGAGCAGTACTTC. This sequence encodes CASGLTGTSYEQYF. This sequence joins TRBV27 and TRBJ2-7, with D perhaps matching TRBD1 (6 bases). CDR3 length: 14 amino acids. Germline CDR1 is MNHEY and CDR2 is SMNVEV (reference sequence). Deletions cut 8 bases from V and 0 bases from J, with 14 bases between.

This chain connects TRBV19 to TRBJ1-1, with TRBD1 matching over 7 bases. CDR1 is LNHDA, CDR2 SQIVND, per germline (reference sequence). The CDR3 runs 14 residues. J was trimmed by 4 bases and V by 7 bases; bases with no gene match: 9. The CDR3 region is CASTTLGGSTEAFF. CDR3 coding DNA: TGTGCCAGTACTACCCTAGGGGGCTCCACTGAAGCTTTCTTT.

CDR3 protein: CASSDLAGVFNTGELFF. The DNA for the CDR3 is TGTGCCAGCAGCGACCTAGCGGGAGTTTTTAACACCGGGGAGCTGTTTTTT. J is TRBJ2-2 and V is TRBV7-2; TRBD2 aligns across 10 bases. Germline V lookup: CDR1 SGHTA, CDR2 FQGNSA. After removal of 5 bases from V and 2 bases from J, the junction contained 8 bases not matched to a gene. There are 17 residues in the CDR3.

The V gene is TRBV2, the J gene TRBJ2-5, with 12 bases matching TRBD2. With 10 bases clipped from V and 4 bases from J, the junction kept 10 bases outside the gene matches. Germline loops: CDR1 SNHLY, CDR2 FYNNEI. The CDR3 runs 15 residues. The CDR3, as DNA: TGTGCCACCCAACCAAAGACTAGCGGGAGAGAGACCCAGTACTTC. Translating gives CATQPKTSGRETQYF.

This chain connects TRBV27 to TRBJ2-3; 16 nucleotides align to TRBD2. J gave up 6 bases and V 6 bases, and 12 bases lay outside the gene matches. CDR3 length: 18 amino acids. In germline, CDR1 is MNHEY, CDR2 SMNVEV (reference sequence). The CDR3 DNA reads TGTGCCAGCAGCAGTCCCGGGACTAGCGGGAGGGCCCTCGATACGCAGTATTTT. Encoded protein: CASSSPGTSGRALDTQYF.

CDR3 sequence: CSVGGVNTEAFF. The DNA of the CDR3 is TGCAGCGTAGGAGGAGTGAACACTGAAGCTTTCTTT. This chain connects TRBV29-1 to TRBJ1-1; D remains ambiguous. Germline V CDR1 and CDR2: SQVTM, ANQGSEA. V lost 6 bases to trimming and J lost 0 bases, with 8 bases between them. This CDR3 spans 12 amino acids.

CDR3 sequence (DNA): TGTGCCAGCAGTGAGCGCCTGTTGGTCACTAATGAAAAACTGTTTTTT. As protein: CASSERLLVTNEKLFF. This chain links TRBV2 with TRBJ1-4; no clear D gene. CDR3 size: 16 residues. V was shortened by 3 bases and J by 2 bases, with 13 bases between the two germline ends. CDR1 is SNHLY and CDR2 is FYNNEI in the germline V gene. The full variable domain, in which reference TRBV2 and TRBJ1-4 provide the parts outside the CDR3, is EPEVTQTPSHQVTQMGQEVILRCVPISNHLYFYWYRQILGQKVEFLVSFYNNEISEKSEIFDDQFSVERPDGSNFTLKIRSTKLEDSAMYFCASSERLLVTNEKLFFGSGTQLSVL.

In the case of this clone: The same CDR3 arises from other DNA sequences in this sample as well. This sequence joins TRBV4-1 and TRBJ1-2; D remains ambiguous. V gave up 0 bases and J gave up 5 bases, with 4 bases separating them. The CDR3 length is 12 residues. Germline assignment: CDR1 MGHRA and CDR2 YSYEKL. For the CDR3, the DNA is TGCGCCAGCAGCCAAGAAGCGTATGGCTACACCTTC. This encodes CASSQEAYGYTF.